Each of the 23 T cell receptor beta chains below was sequenced from the same sample in a study of shared T cell receptors in the human thymus. The repertoire was sequenced with immunoSEQ multiplex PCR; TCRdb's copy has only in-frame clones and lacks some. In the table there are around 730,000 clones, 80% to 90% of which are singletons. Another study also made use of these data, one on human thymus T cells.

The material sequenced was thymocytes. The receptors here all came from a girl in the first two years of life with a congenital heart defect.

The chain has TRBV7-9 and TRBJ1-2; 12 nucleotides agree with TRBD1. Germline V gene lookup returns CDR1 SEHNR and CDR2 FQNEAQ (reference sequence). With 6 bases clipped from V and 3 bases from J, the junction kept 11 bases outside the gene matches. The length of the CDR3 is 17 residues. The CDR3 coding sequence is TGTGCCAGCAGTCAGGGACAGGGGGCAAGGAAGGACTATGGCTACACCTTC. Residues: CASSQGQGARKDYGYTF.

The chain employs TRBV30 and TRBJ1-3, with 9 nucleotides matching TRBD1. The CDR3 contains 15 residues. The V gene's germline CDR1 is GTSNPN and CDR2 SVGIG (reference sequence). Unmatched junction bases numbered 9, after V lost 5 bases and J lost 4 bases. The CDR3: CAWDRGQGGGNTIYF. The CDR3 region has the DNA TGTGCCTGGGACCGGGGACAGGGCGGGGGAAACACCATATATTTT.

This clone was seen a few times. As DNA, the CDR3 is TGTGCCAGCAGCTTGGCACAGTACGAGCAGTACTTC. Protein product: CASSLAQYEQYF. The chain couples TRBV5-4 to TRBJ2-7; no firm D call. The CDR3 consists of 12 residues. From germline, CDR1 is SGHNT and CDR2 YYREEE (reference sequence). V lost 0 bases and J 4 bases, leaving 5 bases between the germline ends.

The V gene is TRBV7-6, the J gene TRBJ2-3; D unclear. This CDR3 region has 16 residues. Germline V CDR1 and CDR2: SGHVS, FNYEAQ. V was cut by 1 base and J by 4 bases, with 15 bases left in between. The CDR3 reads CASSLVLASNSDTQYF. DNA for the CDR3: TGTGCCAGCAGCTTAGTCTTGGCTAGTAATTCAGATACGCAGTATTTT.

This clone was picked up one time. This sequence joins TRBV4-2 and TRBJ2-7, with D possibly TRBD1 on 6 matching bases. Trimming took off 0 bases at V and 4 bases at J, with 28 bases between the two ends. Germline values: CDR1 LGHNA, CDR2 YNFKEQ. The CDR3 runs 20 residues. Here the CDR3 DNA reads TGTGCCAGCAGCCAAGATTGTAGCCCCCTAGAACCAGGGGCCGGATACGAGCAGTACTTC. It is translated as CASSQDCSPLEPGAGYEQYF.

This clone came up once. The V call is TRBV19, the J call TRBJ2-3; TRBD1 might be the D (6 bases). Germline lookup yields CDR1 LNHDA and CDR2 SQIVND (reference sequence). Trimming pared 3 bases from V and 1 base from J, leaving 20 bases between. The CDR3 is 18 amino acids. The CDR3 bases are TGTGCCAGTAGTATCCAAGGGCTTGCGGCAGGGGGCACAGATACGCAGTATTTT. This encodes CASSIQGLAAGGTDTQYF.

The J gene is TRBJ1-1, the V gene TRBV2, with D perhaps TRBD1 (5 bases). CDR1 and CDR2 (germline): SNHLY, FYNNEI. This CDR3 has 12 residues. The V end was cut by 7 bases, the J end by 10 bases, with 16 bases between. The CDR3, as DNA: TGTGCCAGCAAAGGGATTTGGGGGGGAGCTTTCTTT. Translated: CASKGIWGGAFF.

V usage is TRBV15 and J usage is TRBJ1-2; D is ambiguous. V was pared by 0 bases and J by 2 bases, with 16 bases between. Per the germline V gene, CDR1 is LNHNV and CDR2 is YYDKDF (reference sequence). This CDR3 has 17 residues. CDR3 region: CATSRDLGEGRNYGYTF. In DNA form, the CDR3 reads TGTGCCACCAGCAGAGATCTTGGTGAGGGCAGGAACTATGGCTACACCTTC. Based on the CDR3 plus reference TRBV15 and TRBJ1-2, the full variable domain is DAMVIQNPRYQVTQFGKPVTLSCSQTLNHNVMYWYQQKSSQAPKLLFHYYDKDFNNEADTPDNFQSRRPNTSFCFLDIRSPGLGDTAMYLCATSRDLGEGRNYGYTFGSGTRLTVV.

The chain is built from TRBV18 and TRBJ1-4; no clear D gene. The CDR3 covers 18 residues. Trimming pared 4 bases from V and 0 bases from J, leaving 18 bases between. The germline gives CDR1 KGHSH, CDR2 LQKENI. CDR3 nucleotide sequence: TGTGCCAGCTCACTAAGCGGTCGGATTGTGTCAACTAATGAAAAACTGTTTTTT. Protein product: CASSLSGRIVSTNEKLFF.

The chain links TRBV27 to TRBJ2-2, with 9 bases that match TRBD2. The germline gives CDR1 MNHEY, CDR2 SMNVEV (reference sequence). V shed 6 bases, J shed 5 bases, and the junction held 10 bases outside the gene matches. The CDR3 consists of 16 residues. The CDR3 nucleotides are TGTGCCAGCAGGCACGGGACTAGCCTTCTTACCGGGGAGCTGTTTTTT. It is translated as CASRHGTSLLTGELFF.

The chain joins TRBV27 to TRBJ1-6; D possibly corresponds to TRBD1 (6 bases). Germline CDR1 is MNHEY and CDR2 is SMNVEV (reference sequence). Trimming stripped 3 bases from V and 1 base from J, with 13 bases between. The length of the CDR3 is 17 residues. The CDR3 DNA is TGTGCCAGCAGTTTGGGGGCGGCGTCGTCCTATAATTCACCCCTCCACTTT. Protein sequence: CASSLGAASSYNSPLHF.

The chain recombines TRBV4-3 with TRBJ1-2; D possibly corresponds to TRBD1 (5 bases). The CDR3 totals 14 residues. Trimming left V 7 bases short and J 4 bases short, with 16 bases between. Germline V CDR1 and CDR2: LGHNA, YSLEER. DNA of the CDR3: TGCGCCAGCAAGGAGGGGCGCTTTGGCTATGGCTACACCTTC. This codes for CASKEGRFGYGYTF.

This rearrangement joins TRBV5-5 to TRBJ1-6; TRBD1 matches 9 bases. After removal of 2 bases from V and 9 bases from J, the junction contained 6 bases not matched to a gene. CDR1 and CDR2 from the germline V gene are SGHKS and YYEKEE (reference sequence). The CDR3 has 15 amino acids. The CDR3 bases are TGTGCCAGCAGCTTAACAGGGACAGGGACTTCACCCCTCCACTTT. Its protein is CASSLTGTGTSPLHF.

This sequence joins TRBV19 and TRBJ1-5; a weak D match, TRBD1 (5 bases). The germline V gene has CDR1 LNHDA and CDR2 SQIVND (reference sequence). Trimming removed 1 base at V and 4 bases at J, with 8 bases between. The CDR3 extends over 14 amino acids. The CDR3 protein is CASSIAQENQPQHF. The CDR3 DNA reads TGTGCCAGTAGTATAGCACAGGAGAATCAGCCCCAGCATTTT.

V is TRBV27 and J is TRBJ1-2; D perhaps matches TRBD1 (6 bases). Germline values: CDR1 MNHEY, CDR2 SMNVEV (reference sequence). V lost 6 bases and J 4 bases, leaving 12 bases between the germline ends. The CDR3 extends over 13 amino acids. The CDR3 DNA follows: TGTGCCAGCAGCCAGGGGCCCTTCTATGGCTACACCTTC. Amino acids: CASSQGPFYGYTF.

This chain uses TRBV6-1 with TRBJ2-1; 7 bases fit TRBD1. V shed 2 bases, J shed 7 bases, and the junction held 8 bases outside the gene matches. Germline V lookup: CDR1 MNHNS, CDR2 SASEGT. The CDR3 covers 15 residues. CDR3 amino acids: CASSENSGTENEQFF. The CDR3 DNA reads TGTGCCAGCAGTGAAAACTCCGGGACAGAAAATGAGCAGTTCTTC.

This clone has just a few counts. The chain has TRBV27 and TRBJ2-3, with unresolved D. CDR1 and CDR2 (germline): MNHEY, SMNVEV (reference sequence). With 4 bases removed from V and 8 bases from J, the gap between germline ends came to 10 bases. There are 12 residues in the CDR3. For the CDR3, the DNA is TGTGCCAGCAGTTCGAAACAGCTTACGCAGTATTTT. Residues: CASSSKQLTQYF.

This chain links TRBV2 with TRBJ2-5, with 8 bases fitting TRBD1. TRBJ2-7 matches the DNA end more closely, so the J call is doubtful. There are 13 residues in the CDR3. Germline CDR1 is SNHLY and CDR2 is FYNNEI. The CDR3 spells CASIQGVSYEQYF. The CDR3 DNA reads TGTGCCAGCATACAGGGGGTTTCCTACGAGCAGTACTTC.

This clone was recorded once. The CDR3 is CASSYPPRGRVEQYF. As DNA, the CDR3 is TGTGCCAGCAGTTACCCACCGAGGGGGCGCGTCGAGCAGTACTTC. The chain combines TRBV6-5 with TRBJ2-7; 7 bases line up with TRBD1. Germline values: CDR1 MNHEY, CDR2 SVGAGI. The CDR3 loop spans 15 amino acids. The V and J ends lost 2 bases and 6 bases, in that order; junction bases with no gene match: 10.

V and J are TRBV2 and TRBJ2-4; 9 nucleotides match TRBD1. The J segment lost 5 bases and the V segment lost 4 bases, leaving 3 bases of the junction unmatched. Germline CDR1 reads SNHLY; CDR2 reads FYNNEI. The CDR3 is 14 residues long. CDR3 sequence reads: CASSARTGENIQYF. The CDR3 DNA is TGTGCCAGCAGTGCTCGGACAGGGGAAAACATTCAGTACTTC.

The J gene is TRBJ2-5, the V gene TRBV18, with 7 bases that match TRBD2. V was pared by 3 bases and J by 4 bases, with 11 bases of the junction left unmatched. Germline CDR1 KGHSH, CDR2 LQKENI. The CDR3 has 16 amino acids. CDR3 sequence reads: CASSPSSGVAGETQYF. The CDR3 nucleotides are TGTGCCAGCTCACCTTCCAGCGGGGTGGCGGGAGAGACCCAGTACTTC.

The rearrangement uses TRBV30 and TRBJ2-5, with 8 nucleotides matching TRBD1. The CDR3 contains 14 residues. Germline CDR1 is GTSNPN and CDR2 is SVGIG (reference sequence). The trim removed 2 bases at V and 2 bases at J, leaving 4 bases unmatched. CDR3 coding DNA: TGTGCCTGGAGTCCTGGACAGGGACAAGAGACCCAGTACTTC. This gives the protein CAWSPGQGQETQYF.

The chain carries TRBV5-6 and TRBJ1-2; TRBD1 aligns across 7 bases. With V trimmed by 2 bases and J by 2 bases, 15 bases remained unmatched. Germline CDR1 SGHDT, CDR2 YYEEEE. This CDR3 is built from 18 residues. The CDR3: CASSFSWDSESGNYGYTF. The DNA of the CDR3 is TGTGCCAGCAGCTTTAGTTGGGACAGCGAGTCGGGAAACTATGGCTACACCTTC.